This T cell receptor (beta chain) was recorded in a study of cytotoxic CD8 clonotypes in ibrutinib-treated CLL. Study in general: Some 10 relapsed/refractory, roughly 15 treatment-naive; roughly 18 IGHV unmutated. Study-wide results and limits: Sustained-remission patients were sampled at one set of times and progressing patients at different ones. An increase in clonality occurred at ibrutinib response, followed by a return toward baseline at progression.

TCR beta libraries used about 2 micrograms of genomic DNA from cryopreserved PBMCs. Germline CDR1 reads SGHNT; CDR2 reads YENEEA. Trimming shortened V by 3 bases and J by 4 bases, and 4 bases separated the two germline ends. The CDR3 spans 13 residues. Sequencing used immunoSEQ multiplex PCR; TCRdb keeps in-frame clones, though not all of them. Found here are roughly 30,000 clones, about 76% of them singletons; the top ten hold 51%. On this clone: Its antigen is as yet unknown.

The chain employs TRBV11-3 and TRBJ1-6; D is undetermined. The sequenced sample was PBMCs, obtained after 36 months of ibrutinib treatment. The TCR sequence derives from a human donor with chronic lymphocytic leukemia. The DNA of the CDR3 is TGTGCCAGCAGCTTGAGTTATAATTCACCCCTCCACTTT. This codes for CASSLSYNSPLHF.